Listed below are T cell receptor beta chains from one sample, sequenced in a study of cytomegalovirus exposure and HLA in healthy donors. Measured with immunoSEQ multiplex PCR; TCRdb has only the in-frame clones, and not every one. The table includes tens of thousands of clones, over 75% detected once. Sample: PBMCs. The source is a male donor in good health and CMV-seropositive. CDR3s include the opening cysteine and the closing phenylalanine or tryptophan. The D gene is left open where the match is weak. Expanded clones get a size class; other rows say once, few or many, or leave the size out.

d_gene: NA; j_gene: TRBJ1-5; v_gene: TRBV9; abundance: once; len: 17; CDR3aa: CASSVPGFPSPDQPQHF; CDR3nt: TGTGCCAGCAGCGTACCGGGATTTCCTAGCCCGGATCAGCCCCAGCATTTT
d_gene: NA; j_gene: TRBJ2-1; v_gene: TRBV30; abundance: NA; len: 15; CDR3aa: CAWSGGASSYNEQFF; CDR3nt: TGTGCCTGGAGTGGCGGGGCCAGCTCCTACAATGAGCAGTTCTTC
d_gene: NA; j_gene: TRBJ1-2; v_gene: TRBV19; abundance: NA; len: 15; CDR3aa: CASSDASTVVDGYTF; CDR3nt: TGTGCCAGTAGCGACGCTTCGACAGTTGTCGACGGCTACACCTTC
d_gene: NA; j_gene: TRBJ2-5; v_gene: TRBV25-1; abundance: NA; len: 14; CDR3aa: CASRAVGSQETQYF; CDR3nt: TGTGCCAGCAGGGCAGTGGGCTCCCAAGAGACCCAGTACTTC
d_gene: NA; j_gene: TRBJ2-1; v_gene: TRBV7-2; abundance: few; len: 15; CDR3aa: CASSLYPHKQTYEFF; CDR3nt: TGTGCCAGCAGCTTATACCCCCACAAGCAGACATACGAGTTCTTC
d_gene: TRBD1; j_gene: TRBJ2-5; v_gene: TRBV28; abundance: NA; len: 18; CDR3aa: CASSVGTGQALFIETQYF; CDR3nt: TGTGCCAGCAGTGTGGGGACAGGGCAAGCATTGTTTATCGAGACCCAGTACTTC
d_gene: NA; j_gene: TRBJ2-7; v_gene: TRBV2; abundance: NA; len: 12; CDR3aa: CASSGTAYEQYF; CDR3nt: TGTGCCAGCAGTGGGACAGCTTACGAGCAGTACTTC
d_gene: TRBD1; j_gene: TRBJ2-5; v_gene: TRBV28; abundance: NA; len: 14; CDR3aa: CASYPGQWKETQYF; CDR3nt: TGTGCCAGCTACCCGGGACAGTGGAAAGAGACCCAGTACTTC
d_gene: TRBD2; j_gene: TRBJ2-1; v_gene: TRBV4-1; abundance: NA; len: 19; CDR3aa: CASSRYLGASGRLDDEQFF; CDR3nt: TGCGCCAGCAGCCGTTACTTAGGGGCTAGCGGGAGGTTGGATGATGAGCAGTTCTTC
d_gene: TRBD2; j_gene: TRBJ2-7; v_gene: TRBV19; abundance: NA; len: 15; CDR3aa: CASSNYGTTPYEQYF; CDR3nt: TGTGCCAGTAGTAATTACGGGACTACCCCCTACGAGCAGTACTTC
d_gene: NA; j_gene: TRBJ2-6; v_gene: TRBV6-4; abundance: NA; len: 14; CDR3aa: CASSGQPGANVLTF; CDR3nt: TGTGCCAGCAGTGGACAACCCGGGGCCAACGTCCTGACTTTC
d_gene: TRBD1; j_gene: TRBJ1-3; v_gene: TRBV15; abundance: NA; len: 15; CDR3aa: CATSRDRSSGNTIYF; CDR3nt: TGTGCCACCAGCAGGGACAGGAGCTCTGGAAACACCATATATTTT
d_gene: TRBD2; j_gene: TRBJ2-7; v_gene: TRBV5-4; abundance: NA; len: 20; CDR3aa: CASSLGRGGLAGGTSYEQYF; CDR3nt: TGTGCCAGCAGCTTGGGTCGGGGGGGCCTAGCGGGAGGAACTTCCTACGAGCAGTACTTC
d_gene: NA; j_gene: TRBJ2-3; v_gene: TRBV5-6; abundance: NA; len: 17; CDR3aa: CASSLAQWTDSTDTQYF; CDR3nt: TGTGCCAGCAGCTTGGCCCAGTGGACAGACAGCACAGATACGCAGTATTTT
d_gene: NA; j_gene: TRBJ1-1; v_gene: TRBV15; abundance: few; len: 14; CDR3aa: CATSRVGRNTEAFF; CDR3nt: TGTGCCACCAGCAGAGTGGGGCGAAACACTGAAGCTTTCTTT
d_gene: NA; j_gene: TRBJ1-3; v_gene: TRBV4-1; abundance: NA; len: 16; CDR3aa: CASSQLTVYSGNTIYF; CDR3nt: TGCGCCAGCAGCCAACTCACAGTCTACTCTGGAAACACCATATATTTT
d_gene: TRBD1; j_gene: TRBJ2-7; v_gene: TRBV28; abundance: NA; len: 14; CDR3aa: CASSPTGAAYEQYF; CDR3nt: TGTGCCAGCAGTCCGACAGGGGCCGCCTACGAGCAGTACTTC
d_gene: NA; j_gene: TRBJ2-7; v_gene: TRBV11-2; abundance: NA; len: 14; CDR3aa: CASRLRLGQYEQYF; CDR3nt: TGTGCCAGCAGACTTAGATTGGGGCAGTACGAGCAGTACTTC
d_gene: TRBD1; j_gene: TRBJ1-5; v_gene: TRBV7-2; abundance: NA; len: 15; CDR3aa: CASSKQGMNNQPQHF; CDR3nt: TGTGCCAGCAGCAAACAGGGGATGAACAATCAGCCCCAGCATTTT
d_gene: TRBD1; j_gene: TRBJ1-6; v_gene: TRBV30; abundance: NA; len: 15; CDR3aa: CAWSPMGTGLSPLHF; CDR3nt: TGTGCCTGGAGTCCAATGGGGACAGGGTTATCACCCCTCCACTTT
d_gene: TRBD2; j_gene: TRBJ2-2; v_gene: TRBV7-2; abundance: NA; len: 16; CDR3aa: CASSLALAANTGELFF; CDR3nt: TGTGCCAGCAGCTTAGCGCTAGCGGCCAACACCGGGGAGCTGTTTTTT
d_gene: NA; j_gene: TRBJ2-1; v_gene: TRBV2; abundance: NA; len: 12; CDR3aa: CASRTGSLKQFF; CDR3nt: TGTGCCAGCAGGACGGGGTCCCTCAAGCAGTTCTTC
d_gene: TRBD1; j_gene: TRBJ1-5; v_gene: TRBV30; abundance: many; len: 13; CDR3aa: CAWRGQLNQPQHF; CDR3nt: TGTGCCTGGAGGGGACAGTTAAATCAGCCCCAGCATTTT
d_gene: TRBD1; j_gene: TRBJ2-5; v_gene: TRBV5-1; abundance: NA; len: 15; CDR3aa: CASSFSTGQEETQYF; CDR3nt: TGCGCCAGCAGCTTCTCCACGGGACAGGAAGAGACCCAGTACTTC
d_gene: TRBD1; j_gene: TRBJ1-2; v_gene: TRBV7-2; abundance: NA; len: 13; CDR3aa: CASSPDRDRGYTF; CDR3nt: TGTGCCAGCAGCCCTGACAGGGATCGTGGCTACACCTTC
d_gene: TRBD1; j_gene: TRBJ2-7; v_gene: TRBV6-5; abundance: few; len: 15; CDR3aa: CASRRDRKEYYEQYF; CDR3nt: TGTGCCAGCAGACGGGACAGGAAAGAATACTACGAGCAGTACTTC
d_gene: TRBD2; j_gene: TRBJ2-2; v_gene: TRBV5-1; abundance: NA; len: 15; CDR3aa: CASSLASGSTGELFF; CDR3nt: TGCGCCAGCAGCTTGGCTAGCGGGAGCACCGGGGAGCTGTTTTTT
d_gene: NA; j_gene: TRBJ2-3; v_gene: TRBV6-1; abundance: NA; len: 11; CDR3aa: CASSAKDTQYF; CDR3nt: TGTGCCAGCAGTGCTAAGGATACGCAGTATTTT
d_gene: NA; j_gene: TRBJ2-7; v_gene: TRBV5-1; abundance: NA; len: 13; CDR3aa: CASSLWQGRGQYF; CDR3nt: TGCGCCAGCAGCTTGTGGCAGGGGAGGGGCCAGTACTTC
d_gene: NA; j_gene: TRBJ2-7; v_gene: TRBV7-2; abundance: NA; len: 15; CDR3aa: CASTVGWGQTYEQYF; CDR3nt: TGTGCCAGCACCGTGGGGTGGGGACAAACCTACGAGCAGTACTTC
d_gene: NA; j_gene: TRBJ2-7; v_gene: TRBV19; abundance: NA; len: 15; CDR3aa: CASSQDPGQNYEQYF; CDR3nt: TGTGCCAGTAGTCAGGATCCGGGACAAAACTACGAGCAGTACTTC
d_gene: TRBD2; j_gene: TRBJ2-4; v_gene: TRBV11-2; abundance: few; len: 13; CDR3aa: CASSLWGGNIQYF; CDR3nt: TGTGCCAGCAGCTTATGGGGGGGAAACATTCAGTACTTC
d_gene: NA; j_gene: TRBJ1-2; v_gene: TRBV6-5; abundance: NA; len: 15; CDR3aa: CASSYFNGGHWGYTF; CDR3nt: TGTGCCAGCAGTTACTTCAACGGGGGGCATTGGGGCTACACCTTC
d_gene: TRBD1; j_gene: TRBJ1-2; v_gene: TRBV28; abundance: NA; len: 14; CDR3aa: CASSSGTGVYGYTF; CDR3nt: TGTGCCAGCAGTAGCGGGACAGGGGTCTATGGCTACACCTTC
d_gene: NA; j_gene: TRBJ2-3; v_gene: TRBV12-5; abundance: NA; len: 14; CDR3aa: CASGWGGSTDTQYF; CDR3nt: TGTGCTAGTGGCTGGGGGGGCTCCACAGATACGCAGTATTTT
d_gene: NA; j_gene: TRBJ2-5; v_gene: TRBV15; abundance: NA; len: 17; CDR3aa: CATSRGLGSGQQETQYF; CDR3nt: TGTGCCACCAGCAGAGGCTTGGGAAGCGGGCAGCAAGAGACCCAGTACTTC
d_gene: TRBD2; j_gene: TRBJ2-5; v_gene: TRBV9; abundance: once; len: 16; CDR3aa: CASSVVPREGRETQYF; CDR3nt: TGTGCCAGCAGCGTCGTCCCGCGGGAGGGCCGCGAGACCCAGTACTTC
d_gene: NA; j_gene: TRBJ2-5; v_gene: TRBV5-4; abundance: NA; len: 14; CDR3aa: CASSAPGQQETQYF; CDR3nt: TGTGCCAGCAGTGCACCGGGACAACAAGAGACCCAGTACTTC
d_gene: TRBD2; j_gene: TRBJ2-1; v_gene: TRBV19; abundance: NA; len: 15; CDR3aa: CASSINSGRDNEQFF; CDR3nt: TGTGCCAGTAGTATCAATAGCGGGAGGGATAATGAGCAGTTCTTC
d_gene: TRBD2; j_gene: TRBJ2-1; v_gene: TRBV4-3; abundance: NA; len: 15; CDR3aa: CASSQEGGGYNEQFF; CDR3nt: TGCGCCAGCAGCCAAGAGGGGGGAGGGTACAATGAGCAGTTCTTC
d_gene: NA; j_gene: TRBJ2-1; v_gene: TRBV11-1; abundance: NA; len: 14; CDR3aa: CASSFRGGYNEQFF; CDR3nt: TGTGCCAGCAGCTTTAGGGGGGGGTACAATGAGCAGTTCTTC
d_gene: NA; j_gene: TRBJ1-2; v_gene: TRBV2; abundance: NA; len: 15; CDR3aa: CASSDPQGGNYGYTF; CDR3nt: TGTGCCAGCAGTGATCCCCAGGGTGGCAACTATGGCTACACCTTC